Below, 13 T cell receptor beta chains from the same sample are listed, as sequenced in a study of PD-L1 blockade in urothelial cancer (dated by TCRdb to the late 2010s). To prepare the library, the immunoSEQ multiplex PCR assay was applied. The source is immuneACCESS, and TCRdb retained only in-frame sequences with V and J called. Part of the clones is not carried over; for the studies checked, unresolved V genes explain less than half of this, and the remainder is unexplained. Within this sample are around 100,000 clones, with about nine tenths of them counted one time only. 1.5% to 2.5% of the sample is taken by the ten largest. Read against the paper, the sample's time point label means: pretreatment peripheral blood. This specimen consisted of PBMCs, obtained around atezolizumab (anti-PD-L1) treatment. The receptors stem from a man in his 60s with urothelial cancer.

As DNA, the CDR3 is TGTGCCAGCAGCAAAAGGACAGGGGCGAACACCGGGGAGCTGTTTTTT. The encoded protein is CASSKRTGANTGELFF. The chain uses TRBV5-6 and TRBJ2-2; TRBD1 matches at 9 bases. Trimming at V came to 4 bases and at J to 0 bases, leaving 4 bases not matched to a gene. The length of the CDR3 is 16 residues. Germline V CDR1 and CDR2: SGHDT, YYEEEE.

This clone was counted once. This chain uses TRBV28 with TRBJ1-6, with 9 bases identical to TRBD1. The CDR3 has 16 amino acids. V was pared by 3 bases and J by 8 bases, with 8 bases of the junction left unmatched. Looked up from germline, CDR1 is MDHEN and CDR2 is SYDVKM. In DNA, the CDR3 is TGTGCCAGCAGTTTGCTCCCGGGACAGGGAGATTCACCCCTCCACTTT. It codes for CASSLLPGQGDSPLHF.

This clone was observed a handful of times. The chain is built from TRBV6-5 and TRBJ2-7; 12 positions match TRBD2. This CDR3 is built from 16 residues. CDR1 and CDR2 (germline): MNHEY, SVGAGI. V was pared by 0 bases and J by 7 bases, with 7 bases of the junction left unmatched. CDR3 coding DNA: TGTGCCAGCAGTTACTCAGGACTAGCGGGGAATGGAGAGCAGTACTTC. Translating it yields CASSYSGLAGNGEQYF.

Turning to this clone: One end of the junction does not line up with germline, which may come from a read error. The chain recombines TRBV11-3 with TRBJ2-3, with D tentatively TRBD2 (6 bases). Germline-derived CDR1 and CDR2 are SGHNT and YENEEA. The CDR3 runs to 10 residues. The CDR3 is CASSLGGENF. The CDR3 DNA is TGTGCCAGCAGCTTGGGCGGGGAGAATTTT.

The chain joins TRBV2 to TRBJ1-4; weak D call: TRBD1 (6 bases). Germline V gene sequence: CDR1 SNHLY, CDR2 FYNNEI. The V end lost 4 bases, the J end lost 7 bases, and 19 bases lay between the germline ends. This CDR3 is built from 16 residues. CDR3 amino acids: CASSVALGGGGEKLFF. In DNA, the CDR3 is TGTGCCAGCAGTGTCGCCCTTGGGGGCGGGGGTGAAAAACTGTTTTTT.

This clone came up once. V and J are TRBV11-2 and TRBJ2-7; D perhaps matches TRBD1 (6 bases). Looked up from germline, CDR1 is SGHAT and CDR2 is FQNNGV. V was shortened by 0 bases and J by 7 bases, with 16 bases between the two germline ends. The CDR3 covers 15 residues. The CDR3 region has the DNA TGTGCCAGCAGCTTAGAGGCCAGGGGAACGTGGGAGCAGTACTTC. Its protein is CASSLEARGTWEQYF.

The chain recombines TRBV5-1 with TRBJ2-2; maybe TRBD1 (6 bases). There are 15 residues in the CDR3. The V end was cut by 4 bases, the J end by 7 bases, with 17 bases between. Germline-derived CDR1 and CDR2 are SGHRS and YFSETQ. The CDR3 is CASSHGQGMSGELFF. The CDR3 DNA sequence: TGCGCCAGCAGCCACGGGCAGGGGATGAGCGGGGAGCTGTTTTTT.

This sequence joins TRBV5-6 and TRBJ1-5; 8 bases align to TRBD1. The V segment lost 3 bases and the J segment 4 bases; nucleotides outside the gene matches: 6. This CDR3 is 15 amino acids long. Germline V lookup: CDR1 SGHDT, CDR2 YYEEEE. The CDR3 sequence is CASSYRTGWNQPQHF. The CDR3 nucleotides read TGTGCCAGCAGCTACCGGACAGGGTGGAATCAGCCCCAGCATTTT.

The chain recombines TRBV28 with TRBJ1-2; D remains ambiguous. The V gene's germline CDR1 is MDHEN and CDR2 SYDVKM. The CDR3 sequence is 15 residues long. V lost 2 bases and J lost 7, with 17 bases in between. CDR3 nucleotides: TGTGCCAGCAGTTTAGGGAACCTCGGGAGATTTGGCTACACCTTC. It yields the protein CASSLGNLGRFGYTF.

The V call is TRBV5-1, the J call TRBJ2-5; no reliable D call. Germline V gene lookup returns CDR1 SGHRS and CDR2 YFSETQ. CDR3 length: 15 residues. V was trimmed by 4 bases and J by 4 bases, leaving 17 bases between them. CDR3 region: CASSPEASARETQYF. CDR3 in DNA: TGCGCCAGCAGCCCCGAGGCTTCCGCGAGAGAGACCCAGTACTTC.

The rearrangement uses TRBV7-2 and TRBJ2-3; D possibly corresponds to TRBD1 (6 bases). The V end was cut by 5 bases, the J end by 0 bases, with 15 bases between. CDR3 length: 16 residues. Per germline, CDR1 SGHTA and CDR2 FQGNSA. The CDR3 nucleotides are TGTGCCAGCAGCGTAGACAGGAGTCCTAGCACAGATACGCAGTATTTT. The encoded protein is CASSVDRSPSTDTQYF.

The chain recombines TRBV5-4 with TRBJ1-1; 9 bases map to TRBD1. This CDR3 has 18 amino acids. Trimming at V came to 0 bases and at J to 2 bases, leaving 11 bases not matched to a gene. CDR1 SGHNT and CDR2 YYREEE come from the germline V gene (reference sequence). CDR3 nucleotide sequence: TGTGCCAGCAGCTTGGTCGGCTCCGGGACAGGGCTTAACACTGAAGCTTTCTTT. The encoded protein is CASSLVGSGTGLNTEAFF.

V is TRBV29-1 and J is TRBJ2-5; TRBD2 matches 7 bases. The CDR3 covers 14 residues. Germline CDR1 SQVTM, CDR2 ANQGSEA. V lost 0 bases, J lost 4 bases, and 5 bases stayed unmatched. CDR3 in amino acids: CSVEDPGGRETQYF. The CDR3 DNA reads TGCAGCGTTGAAGATCCGGGCGGGAGAGAGACCCAGTACTTC.